This TCR beta chain was retrieved from a study of blood T cells in healthy people across ages (dated by TCRdb to between 2015 and 2016). Background for the entire study: In model experiments, template switching captured roughly one uniquely barcoded TCR beta cDNA molecule for every two T cells. Using the same blood draw, the study looked at two additional independent replicas of 1 million unique cDNA reads for two donors, one aged 18 to 30 and the other aged 80 or older. The donors were split into four age groups: young (average 16 years), middle-aged (about 40), aged (over 55) and long-lived (about 82). Age-related changes in TCR beta repertoire diversity were measured in the study by deep sequencing normalized with unique cDNA molecular identifiers. What the research found in general, with its limitations: Estimates of total diversity from one million sequenced T cells were regarded as lower bounds and underestimates. Observed TCR beta diversity correlated strongly with the percentage of naive T cells measured by flow cytometry. Bulk unsorted PBMC profiling prevented conclusive comparison of naive and antigen-experienced compartments. Compared with the aged group, more naive CD4+ T cells, fewer expanded clones and increased TCR diversity were shown by the long-lived group, suggesting age selection. Observed TCR beta diversity per million T cells fell roughly linearly with age, and a significant reduction was already apparent by age approximately 40. Donor CMV infection status was unknown, potentially confounding age-related changes in expanded clonotypes.

The library relied on 5' RACE. The sequencing machine was an Illumina HiSeq 2500. A second PCR of roughly 6 to 12 cycles was performed with a sample-barcoded 5' primer and a J-beta primer mix. A template-switch 5' adaptor carrying 12 random nucleotides introduced a unique molecular identifier onto each TCR beta cDNA molecule. Each sample yielded at least 3 million CDR3-containing paired-end reads. First-strand cDNA was synthesized from all RNA with the Mint cDNA synthesis kit, primed by a TRBC-specific oligonucleotide. Following uracil-DNA glycosylase treatment, a first 18-cycle PCR with universal primers M1SS and BC2_uni_R was performed on all cDNA. As for the original processing: Each sample was normalized by randomly selecting 1 million high-quality reads, each carrying a distinct molecular identifier. Instead of being binned into consensus sequences, reads that shared molecular identifiers were thrown out. CDR3 identification, clonotype clustering and error correction used MiTCR with a Q25 quality threshold and the strictest error-elimination algorithm. A nonparametric unseen species model using Euler transformation provided a lower-bound estimate of total TCR beta diversity. The public reads were reanalyzed by TCRdb: fastp trimming at Q25, MiXCR alignment, in-frame beta chains only. One record per CDR3 amino acid sequence lists the most common genes and DNA. TCRdb assigned the V and J calls; the authors' analysis was not used. Here the sample has about 800,000 distinct CDR3 sequences; more than 20% occur a single time. Approximately 3.7% of the sample belongs to the ten largest clones.

Systemically healthy Caucasian individuals from Russia, approximately 39 in total and aged roughly 6 to 95 years, were included as donors. About 10 milliliters of peripheral blood were collected from each donor into EDTA-treated Vacutainer tubes. PBMCs were isolated by Ficoll-Paque density-gradient centrifugation, with at least 7 million obtained per sample. Trizol reagent was used to extract total RNA from PBMCs, with at least 6 micrograms per sample. For every donor, an aliquot of PBMCs went through flow cytometry to measure the percentages of naive CD45RAhigh/CD27high T cells. The sample holds a few counts of this clonotype. What this receptor recognizes is not known. Per-base quality was not reported, and no clone a single base away is much larger than it. Taken from the germline V gene, the CDR1 and CDR2 loops are LGHNA and YNFKEQ. V was cut back by 0 bases and J by 4 bases, leaving a gap of 13 bases between them. The CDR3 spans 15 residues, from the cysteine through the phenylalanine. CDR3 DNA only is kept here, 45 bases in frame from base 1.

This same sample was also taken into another study, of T cells of mothers and their children. As that second study puts it: Donors were nine systemically healthy Caucasian individuals: three mothers and their six children. cDNA synthesis used all of the extracted RNA, with about 1.5 ug of RNA in each 15 ul reaction. Sample barcodes and 2-4 random nucleotides were added via the M1S primer in the second PCR. Over 9 million TCR beta CDR3 reads came from each mother, compared with roughly 2.8 million reads from each child. Thymic selection similarly shapes TCR recombination output in related and unrelated pairs, with minor effect from inherited differences. Normalized repertoire overlap was always found to be slightly, but never significantly, higher in related mother-child pairs than in unrelated mother-child pairs. No persistent microchimeric T cell clones were detected, at a sensitivity of roughly 99 clones per million clonotypes. In the study, deep NGS was used to compare the TCR beta repertoires of mothers and children, and features distinguishing related mother-child pairs from unrelated individuals were sought. The mean age was roughly 40 +/- 4 years for the mothers and about 12 +/- 4 years for the children. After adapters were ligated using NEBNext reagents, the libraries underwent 100+100 nt paired-end sequencing on an Illumina HiSeq 2000. To avoid cross-contamination, the mother libraries and the child libraries were prepared a month apart and sequenced in separate runs. Between roughly 450,000 and 2,000,000 distinct TCR beta clonotypes were identified per donor. Naive TCR beta clonotypes were estimated from low-frequency clonotypes matched to each donor's FACS-determined naive share, without sorting.

This receptor was obtained from a boy aged 5-17 years in good health. The sequence joins TRBV4-2 to TRBJ2-7; a tentative D call is TRBD2 (5 bases match). Material: blood. At the DNA level, the sequence is TGTGCCAGCAGCCAAGAGGGCAGCGGAACGTACGAGCAGTACTTC. It translates to CASSQEGSGTYEQYF.